A single sample gave rise to the 27 T cell receptor beta chains below, sequenced in a study of CD8+ T cells in alopecia areata. It was cDNA, reverse transcribed from extracted RNA, that served as the sequencing template. The data were produced by immunoSEQ multiplex PCR, yet TCRdb's version contains in-frame clones alone and is incomplete. Among fewer than 90,000 clones, roughly 47% were seen once, and the ten largest hold about 6%. Source material: NKG2D-high CD8+ T cells sorted from blood. The receptors stem from a human donor with alopecia areata.

J is TRBJ2-2 and V is TRBV28, with D uncertain. This CDR3 region has 14 residues. Trimming removed 6 bases from V and 2 bases from J, with 10 bases in between. Germline V CDR1 and CDR2: MDHEN, SYDVKM. The CDR3 reads CASSFRLNTGELFF. For the CDR3, the DNA is TGTGCCAGCAGCTTTAGACTTAACACCGGGGAGCTGTTTTTT.

This chain joins TRBV9 and TRBJ2-1; 7 bases match TRBD2. CDR3 length: 16 amino acids. Germline V gives CDR1 SGDLS, CDR2 YYNGEE. V lost 4 bases and J lost 4; bases outside the gene matches: 11. The CDR3 bases are TGTGCCAGCAGCCCGGGCGGGGGTCCTCTTTACAATGAGCAGTTCTTC. Protein: CASSPGGGPLYNEQFF. The variable domain in full, with the rest retrieved from reference TRBV9 and TRBJ2-1, is DSGVTQTPKHLITATGQRVTLRCSPRSGDLSVYWYQQSLDQGLQFLIQYYNGEERAKGNILERFSAQQFPDLHSELNLSSLELGDSALYFCASSPGGGPLYNEQFFGPGTRLTVL.

The chain is built from TRBV5-1 and TRBJ1-2, with D maybe TRBD1 (6 bases). This CDR3 is 12 amino acids long. Germline CDR1 reads SGHRS; CDR2 reads YFSETQ. With 0 bases removed from V and 6 bases from J, the gap between germline ends came to 6 bases. The CDR3 region has the DNA TGCGCCAGCAGCTTGGACAGGGATGGCTACACCTTC. Its protein is CASSLDRDGYTF.

The sample holds a few counts of this clone. This chain links TRBV29-1 with TRBJ2-2; TRBD1 agrees at 7 bases. The CDR3 extends over 13 amino acids. Germline V gene sequence: CDR1 SQVTM, CDR2 ANQGSEA. The V and J ends lost 6 bases and 4 bases, in that order; junction bases with no gene match: 5. DNA for the CDR3: TGCAGCGTGAGACAGGGAAGCACCGGGGAGCTGTTTTTT. This gives the protein CSVRQGSTGELFF.

The gene calls are TRBV5-1 and TRBJ2-7; no firm D call. With 2 bases removed from V and 6 bases from J, the gap between germline ends came to 9 bases. Looked up from germline, CDR1 is SGHRS and CDR2 is YFSETQ. The CDR3 loop spans 12 amino acids. The CDR3 sequence: CASSLHPGEQYF. DNA for the CDR3: TGCGCCAGCAGCTTACACCCAGGCGAGCAGTACTTC.

The chain carries TRBV2 and TRBJ2-1; D might be TRBD2 (6 bases). Trimming shortened V by 6 bases and J by 4 bases, and 16 bases separated the two germline ends. Per the germline V gene, CDR1 is SNHLY and CDR2 is FYNNEI. There are 15 residues in the CDR3. CDR3 amino acids: CASRAGQNDYNEQFF. Written as DNA, the CDR3 is TGTGCCAGCAGGGCGGGGCAGAATGATTACAATGAGCAGTTCTTC.

This chain's CDR3 is CASSSVDDEQYF. The CDR3 region has the DNA TGTGCCAGCAGCTCAGTCGATGACGAGCAGTACTTC. The V gene is TRBV27, the J gene TRBJ2-7, with D unresolved. The length of the CDR3 is 12 residues. Deletions cut 6 bases from V and 5 bases from J, with 11 bases between. The germline V gene encodes CDR1 MNHEY and CDR2 SMNVEV (reference sequence).

This clone was observed a handful of times. V is TRBV29-1 and J is TRBJ2-7; D not resolved. CDR3 size: 12 residues. Germline CDR1 reads SQVTM; CDR2 reads ANQGSEA. V dropped 0 bases and J dropped 2 bases, with 5 bases sitting between them. CDR3 region: CSVEEGTYEQYF. DNA of the CDR3: TGCAGCGTTGAAGAGGGGACCTACGAGCAGTACTTC.

This clone has only a few counts. This rearrangement joins TRBV29-1 to TRBJ1-2; perhaps TRBD1 as D (6 bases). The CDR3 runs 14 residues. The ends were cut back, 2 bases at V and 4 bases at J, with 14 bases in the middle. The germline CDR1 and CDR2 sequences are SQVTM and ANQGSEA. CDR3 region: CSVELLGGFYGYTF. CDR3 sequence (DNA): TGCAGCGTTGAATTGTTAGGGGGGTTCTATGGCTACACCTTC.

The chain joins TRBV28 to TRBJ2-6; D gene unclear. V dropped 5 bases and J dropped 0 bases, with 17 bases sitting between them. Germline values: CDR1 MDHEN, CDR2 SYDVKM. The CDR3 runs 18 residues. CDR3 in DNA: TGTGCCAGCAGTCTCCTTTCGGGCCCCAACTCTGGGGCCAACGTCCTGACTTTC. Protein product: CASSLLSGPNSGANVLTF. Variable domain in full (rest from reference TRBV28 and TRBJ2-6): DVKVTQSSRYLVKRTGEKVFLECVQDMDHENMFWYRQDPGLGLRLIYFSYDVKMKEKGDIPEGYSVSREKKERFSLILESASTNQTSMYLCASSLLSGPNSGANVLTFGAGSRLTVL.

V and J are TRBV7-2 and TRBJ2-1; D gene uncertain. V gave up 0 bases and J gave up 3 bases, with 6 bases separating them. The CDR3 has 14 residues. CDR1 and CDR2 (germline): SGHTA, FQGNSA. The CDR3, as DNA: TGTGCCAGCAGCTTAGCAGGCTACTACAATGAGCAGTTCTTC. Translation gives CASSLAGYYNEQFF.

This chain connects TRBV13 to TRBJ2-3, with D uncertain. Trimming took 6 bases from V and 2 from J, leaving 3 bases between them. The length of the CDR3 is 11 residues. The germline CDR1 and CDR2 sequences are PRHDT and FYEKMQ (reference sequence). CDR3 DNA sequence: TGTGCCAGCAGATTCACAGATACGCAGTATTTT. The encoded protein is CASRFTDTQYF.

The chain carries TRBV18 and TRBJ2-5, with 7 positions matching TRBD2. This CDR3 is built from 14 residues. The ends lost 2 bases at V and 3 bases at J; junction bases unmatched: 3. Looked up from germline, CDR1 is KGHSH and CDR2 is LQKENI. This CDR3 is CASSPSREEETQYF. CDR3 DNA: TGTGCCAGCTCACCATCTCGGGAGGAAGAGACCCAGTACTTC.

The J gene is TRBJ2-5, the V gene TRBV7-9; D not resolved. The germline CDR1 and CDR2 sequences are SEHNR and FQNEAQ (reference sequence). The CDR3 is 15 amino acids. V was cut by 5 bases and J by 2 bases, with 15 bases left in between. Here the CDR3 DNA reads TGTGCCAGCAGCGAAGCACAAGGGAAGCAAGAGACCCAGTACTTC. Its protein is CASSEAQGKQETQYF.

The count of this clone is one. The chain couples TRBV2 to TRBJ2-7, with TRBD2 identical over 9 bases. Germline trimming cut 8 bases from V and 3 bases from J; bases unmatched to any gene: 2. CDR1 and CDR2 from the germline V gene are SNHLY and FYNNEI. The CDR3 is 12 residues long. The CDR3 sequence is CASERGDYEQYF. The CDR3 nucleotides are TGTGCCAGCGAGCGGGGGGACTACGAGCAGTACTTC. Combining the CDR3 with reference TRBV2 and TRBJ2-7 gives the whole variable domain EPEVTQTPSHQVTQMGQEVILRCVPISNHLYFYWYRQILGQKVEFLVSFYNNEISEKSEIFDDQFSVERPDGSNFTLKIRSTKLEDSAMYFCASERGDYEQYFGPGTRLTVT.

This clone was seen a handful of times. The J gene is TRBJ2-7, the V gene TRBV28; 7 bases fit TRBD1. Germline V lookup: CDR1 MDHEN, CDR2 SYDVKM. The CDR3 runs 14 residues. V was pared by 3 bases and J by 3 bases, with 5 bases of the junction left unmatched. The CDR3 bases are TGTGCCAGCAGTTTTGACAGGGCGGACTACGAGCAGTACTTC. Its protein product is CASSFDRADYEQYF. The full variable domain, with the rest looked up from reference TRBV28 and TRBJ2-7, is DVKVTQSSRYLVKRTGEKVFLECVQDMDHENMFWYRQDPGLGLRLIYFSYDVKMKEKGDIPEGYSVSREKKERFSLILESASTNQTSMYLCASSFDRADYEQYFGPGTRLTVT.

V is TRBV4-1 and J is TRBJ1-5; D is ambiguous. V was pared by 1 base and J by 12 bases, with 10 bases between. CDR1 and CDR2 from the germline V gene are MGHRA and YSYEKL. This CDR3 is 12 amino acids long. The CDR3 loop is CASSQGFGDQHF. CDR3 DNA sequence: TGCGCCAGCAGCCAAGGATTCGGGGACCAGCATTTT.

The chain uses TRBV30 and TRBJ2-7; D remains unclear. Germline values: CDR1 GTSNPN, CDR2 SVGIG (reference sequence). The CDR3 spans 12 residues. Trimming pared 0 bases from V and 3 bases from J, leaving 6 bases between. In DNA form, the CDR3 reads TGTGCCTGGAGTGTGACCGTCTACGAGCAGTACTTC. Translation gives CAWSVTVYEQYF. The complete variable domain, with remaining parts taken from reference TRBV30 and TRBJ2-7, reads SQTIHQWPATLVQPVGSPLSLECTVEGTSNPNLYWYRQAAGRGLQLLFYSVGIGQISSEVPQNLSASRPQDRQFILSSKKLLLSDSGFYLCAWSVTVYEQYFGPGTRLTVT.

This clone is termed medium-sized. The chain carries TRBV28 and TRBJ2-7; 8 nucleotides line up with TRBD2. The length of the CDR3 is 15 residues. V trimming: 2 bases; J trimming: 1 base; junction bases outside the gene matches: 4. Germline loops: CDR1 MDHEN, CDR2 SYDVKM. CDR3 in amino acids: CASSLGGGLSYEQYF. The CDR3 bases are TGTGCCAGCAGTTTAGGCGGGGGGTTGTCCTACGAGCAGTACTTC.

This sequence joins TRBV14 and TRBJ2-3; 9 bases agree with TRBD2. The germline CDR1 and CDR2 sequences are SGHDN and FVKESK. The CDR3 totals 18 residues. Trimming cost V 2 bases and J 0 bases; bases outside gene matches: 9. CDR3 amino acids: CASSQLIIAGESTDTQYF. The CDR3 DNA reads as TGTGCCAGCAGCCAACTAATTATAGCGGGAGAGAGCACAGATACGCAGTATTTT.

This clone was detected once. The chain links TRBV4-1 to TRBJ2-1, with D tentatively TRBD1 (5 bases). Trimming removed 4 bases at V and 0 bases at J, with 7 bases between. CDR1 is MGHRA and CDR2 is YSYEKL in the germline V gene. The CDR3 extends over 14 amino acids. CDR3 protein: CASSRDSSYNEQFF. The CDR3 coding sequence is TGCGCCAGCAGCCGAGACAGCTCCTACAATGAGCAGTTCTTC.

This chain joins TRBV29-1 and TRBJ1-2; unclear D gene. Germline-derived CDR1 and CDR2 are SQVTM and ANQGSEA. This CDR3 has 14 amino acids. V was pared by 4 bases and J by 0 bases, with 12 bases between. CDR3 DNA sequence: TGCAGCGTTGGGACGGACTACCCTAACTATGGCTACACCTTC. Amino acid sequence: CSVGTDYPNYGYTF.

In DNA, the CDR3 is TGCAGCGTTGAAGCTTGGCAGGCAAGTGAGCAGTTCTTC. Its protein product is CSVEAWQASEQFF. The chain links TRBV29-1 to TRBJ2-1; the D is unclear. CDR1 and CDR2 (germline): SQVTM, ANQGSEA. CDR3 size: 13 residues. The ends were cut back, 1 base at V and 9 bases at J, with 13 bases in the middle.

A word on this clone: Other DNA sequences within the sample encode an identical CDR3. V is TRBV29-1 and J is TRBJ2-5; no firm D call. V was pared by 2 bases and J by 5 bases, with 3 bases between. Germline-derived CDR1 and CDR2 are SQVTM and ANQGSEA. The CDR3 is made up of 10 amino acids. The CDR3 here is CSVERETQYF. CDR3 coding DNA: TGCAGCGTTGAACGTGAGACCCAGTACTTC.

This clone was picked up one time. This chain connects TRBV11-2 to TRBJ2-5, with a weak D call TRBD2 (6 bases). CDR3 length: 15 residues. V lost 4 bases and J 2 bases, leaving 14 bases between the germline ends. Germline V gene lookup returns CDR1 SGHAT and CDR2 FQNNGV. This chain's CDR3 is CASSSNWDSQETQYF. The CDR3 DNA is TGTGCCAGCAGCTCGAATTGGGACTCACAAGAGACCCAGTACTTC.

This clone was observed a single time. The rearrangement links TRBV27 to TRBJ1-1; TRBD1 is a possible D gene (5 bases). V was cut by 2 bases and J by 3 bases, with 7 bases left in between. This CDR3 is built from 13 residues. Germline V gene data show CDR1 as MNHEY and CDR2 as SMNVEV (reference sequence). CDR3 sequence: CASSLLGDTEAFF. CDR3 DNA sequence: TGTGCCAGCAGTTTACTGGGGGACACTGAAGCTTTCTTT.

This sequence joins TRBV29-1 and TRBJ2-3; perhaps TRBD1 as D (5 bases). Trimming stripped 2 bases from V and 8 bases from J, with 17 bases between. CDR3 length: 14 amino acids. The germline V gene has CDR1 SQVTM and CDR2 ANQGSEA. The CDR3: CSVESRQGEGTQYF. The CDR3 region has the DNA TGCAGCGTTGAATCGCGGCAGGGTGAAGGTACGCAGTATTTT.